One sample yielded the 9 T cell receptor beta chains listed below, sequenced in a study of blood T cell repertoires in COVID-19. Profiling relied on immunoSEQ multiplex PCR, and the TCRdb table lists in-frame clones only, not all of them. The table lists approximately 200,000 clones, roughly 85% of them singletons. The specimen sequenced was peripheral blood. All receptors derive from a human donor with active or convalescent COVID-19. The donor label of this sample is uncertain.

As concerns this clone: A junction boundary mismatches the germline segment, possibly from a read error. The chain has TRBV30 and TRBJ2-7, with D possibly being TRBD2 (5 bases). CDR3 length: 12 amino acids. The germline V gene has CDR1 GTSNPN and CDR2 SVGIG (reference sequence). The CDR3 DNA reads TGTGCCCGGAGGAGCCATGGCGGCGAGCAGTACTTC. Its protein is CARRSHGGEQYF.

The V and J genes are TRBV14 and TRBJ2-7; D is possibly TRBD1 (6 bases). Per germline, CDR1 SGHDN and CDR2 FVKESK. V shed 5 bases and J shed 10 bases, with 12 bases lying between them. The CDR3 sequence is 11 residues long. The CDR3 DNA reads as TGTGCCAGCAGCTCCCGGGACATCCAGTACTTC. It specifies CASSSRDIQYF.

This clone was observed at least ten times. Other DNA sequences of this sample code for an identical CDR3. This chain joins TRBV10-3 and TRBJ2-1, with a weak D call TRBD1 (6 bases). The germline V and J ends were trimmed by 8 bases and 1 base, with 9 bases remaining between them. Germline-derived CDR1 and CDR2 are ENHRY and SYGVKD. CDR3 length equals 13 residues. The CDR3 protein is CAIAGESYNEQFF. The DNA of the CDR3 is TGTGCCATCGCAGGGGAGTCCTACAATGAGCAGTTCTTC.

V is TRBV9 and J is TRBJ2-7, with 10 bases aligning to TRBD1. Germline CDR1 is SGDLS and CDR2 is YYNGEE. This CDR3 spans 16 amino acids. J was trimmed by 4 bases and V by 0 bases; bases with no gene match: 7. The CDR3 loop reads CASSVEGTGVLYEQYF. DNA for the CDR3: TGTGCCAGCAGCGTAGAAGGGACAGGGGTCCTTTACGAGCAGTACTTC.

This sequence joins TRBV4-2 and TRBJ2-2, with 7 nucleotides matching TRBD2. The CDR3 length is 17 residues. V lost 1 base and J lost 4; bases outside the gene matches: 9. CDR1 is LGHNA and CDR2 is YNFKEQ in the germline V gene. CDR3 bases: TGTGCCAGCAGCCAAGTGGGGGGGAGGGAGAGCACCGGGGAGCTGTTTTTT. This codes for CASSQVGGRESTGELFF.

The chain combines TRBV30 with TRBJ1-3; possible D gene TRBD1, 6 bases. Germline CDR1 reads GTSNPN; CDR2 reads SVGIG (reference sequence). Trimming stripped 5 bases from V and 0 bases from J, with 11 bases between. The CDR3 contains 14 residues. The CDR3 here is CAWGRTVSGNTIYF. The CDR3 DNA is TGTGCCTGGGGGAGGACAGTCTCTGGAAACACCATATATTTT.

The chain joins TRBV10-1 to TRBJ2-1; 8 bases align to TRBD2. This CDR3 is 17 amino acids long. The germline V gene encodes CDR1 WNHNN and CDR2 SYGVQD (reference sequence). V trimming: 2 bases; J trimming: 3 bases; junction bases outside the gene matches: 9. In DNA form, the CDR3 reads TGCGCCAGCAGTGAGATCGACGTGAGCGGGGGCTACAATGAGCAGTTCTTC. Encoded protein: CASSEIDVSGGYNEQFF.

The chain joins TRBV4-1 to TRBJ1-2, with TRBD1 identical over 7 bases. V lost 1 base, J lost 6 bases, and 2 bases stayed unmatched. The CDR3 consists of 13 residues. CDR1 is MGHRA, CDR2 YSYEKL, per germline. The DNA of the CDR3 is TGCGCCAGCAGCCAAGTACAGGGGAATGGCTACACCTTC. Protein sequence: CASSQVQGNGYTF.

As DNA, the CDR3 is TGTGCCAGTATCGACAGCAATTACAATGAGCAGTTCTTC. This encodes CASIDSNYNEQFF. The gene calls are TRBV19 and TRBJ2-1, with D possibly being TRBD1 (5 bases). The CDR3 loop spans 13 amino acids. V was clipped by 7 bases and J by 4 bases, with 11 bases between them. Germline V gene lookup returns CDR1 LNHDA and CDR2 SQIVND (reference sequence).